These 30 T cell receptor beta chains were all obtained from the same sample, sequenced in a study of Ad26.COV2.S vaccination and SARS-CoV-2 variants. Profiling relied on immunoSEQ multiplex PCR, and the TCRdb table lists in-frame clones only, not all of them. The sample has roughly 700,000 clones; about 90% are singletons. The treatment denotes: 15 to 20 received Ad26.COV2.S at low or high dose, single or two shots; about five received placebo; per-sample allocation not given. Vaccine and placebo recipients were sampled on day 63 after the first injection. The material sequenced was peripheral blood, taken in a trial of Ad26.COV2.S vaccine versus placebo. Receptor source: a person between 18 and 60 years old who received the Ad26.COV2.S COVID-19 vaccine or a placebo.

The chain joins TRBV7-2 to TRBJ2-2; D not certain. The V end was cut by 4 bases, the J end by 6 bases, with 9 bases between. The CDR3 extends over 13 amino acids. The germline gives CDR1 SGHTA, CDR2 FQGNSA. CDR3 nucleotides: TGTGCCAGCAGCTCCTTGAATCCCGGGGAGCTGTTTTTT. Translated: CASSSLNPGELFF.

The genes are TRBV11-2 and TRBJ2-7; D uncertain. Germline loops: CDR1 SGHAT, CDR2 FQNNGV. CDR3 length equals 13 residues. Trimming left V 3 bases short and J 4 bases short, with 10 bases between. Here the CDR3 DNA reads TGTGCCAGCAGCTTTGGACGGCGATACGAGCAGTACTTC. Encoded protein: CASSFGRRYEQYF.

The chain couples TRBV5-1 to TRBJ2-7; 7 bases map to TRBD1. Germline trimming cut 4 bases from V and 6 bases from J; bases unmatched to any gene: 7. This CDR3 has 13 residues. Germline CDR1 and CDR2: SGHRS and YFSETQ. The CDR3 DNA reads TGCGCCAGCAGCAGACCGGACAGGCGCGAGCAGTACTTC. This codes for CASSRPDRREQYF.

The chain combines TRBV4-2 with TRBJ2-1; 9 bases are shared with TRBD1. Germline lookup yields CDR1 LGHNA and CDR2 YNFKEQ. The CDR3 consists of 17 residues. The junction had 9 bases not matched to a gene; V was cut back by 1 base and J by 5 bases. The CDR3 DNA reads as TGTGCCAGCAGCCAAGTCGGGACAGGGAGGCGCCACAATGAGCAGTTCTTC. Translation gives CASSQVGTGRRHNEQFF.

This chain links TRBV24-1 with TRBJ2-1; D is perhaps TRBD1 (5 bases). The CDR3 extends over 13 amino acids. Deletions cut 4 bases from V and 8 bases from J, with 11 bases between. Germline assignment: CDR1 KGHDR and CDR2 SFDVKD. CDR3 nucleotides: TGTGCCACCAGTGACACCGACAGACATGAGCAGTTCTTC. Translated: CATSDTDRHEQFF.

The chain uses TRBV7-2 and TRBJ2-2, with a weak D call TRBD2 (6 bases). Between the trimmed V and J ends, which lost 0 bases and 0 bases, there was a span of 8 bases. Germline values: CDR1 SGHTA, CDR2 FQGNSA. CDR3 size: 16 residues. CDR3 sequence (DNA): TGTGCCAGCAGCTTAGCGGCGGGACCGAACACCGGGGAGCTGTTTTTT. Translating gives CASSLAAGPNTGELFF.

The rearrangement links TRBV12-3 or TRBV12-4 to TRBJ2-7; possible D gene TRBD2, 5 bases. The CDR3 loop spans 13 amino acids. Trimming left V 3 bases short and J 6 bases short, with 12 bases between. The CDR3 DNA reads TGTGCCAGCAGTTTTTTAGGGAGTTTCGAGCAGTACTTC. Protein product: CASSFLGSFEQYF.

This chain connects TRBV30 to TRBJ2-5; 7 bases are shared with TRBD2. V shed 1 base and J 9 bases; nucleotides not matched to a gene: 8. The CDR3 is 13 residues long. CDR1 GTSNPN and CDR2 SVGIG come from the germline V gene (reference sequence). The CDR3 DNA reads as TGTGCCTGGAGTGGCCTTGGGGGGGGTGCCCAGTACTTC. It specifies CAWSGLGGGAQYF.

This chain connects TRBV27 to TRBJ2-6; D unresolved. The CDR3 has 14 residues. V was trimmed by 3 bases and J by 1 base, leaving 4 bases between them. Germline assignment: CDR1 MNHEY and CDR2 SMNVEV (reference sequence). In DNA, the CDR3 is TGTGCCAGCAGTTTTTATTCTGGGGCCAACGTCCTGACTTTC. Its protein is CASSFYSGANVLTF.

The genes are TRBV10-3 and TRBJ1-2; D unclear. The CDR3 spans 13 residues. CDR1 is ENHRY and CDR2 is SYGVKD in the germline V gene. Trimming took off 1 base at V and 8 bases at J, with 11 bases between the two ends. CDR3 DNA: TGTGCCATCAGTGAGTTTAGCCTAAACGGCTACACCTTC. Its protein is CAISEFSLNGYTF.

This chain links TRBV5-1 with TRBJ2-6, with D hard to call. CDR3 length: 17 residues. V dropped 0 bases and J dropped 0 bases, with 10 bases sitting between them. Per the germline V gene, CDR1 is SGHRS and CDR2 is YFSETQ. The CDR3, as DNA: TGCGCCAGCAGCTTGGGGGGTAGCAACTCTGGGGCCAACGTCCTGACTTTC. Amino acid sequence: CASSLGGSNSGANVLTF.

The CDR3 nucleotides are TGTGCCAGCAGCATCAATAGCGGTACTAGCACAGATACGCAGTATTTT. Its translation: CASSINSGTSTDTQYF. The chain is built from TRBV7-2 and TRBJ2-3; tentative D call: TRBD2 (6 bases). The germline V gene has CDR1 SGHTA and CDR2 FQGNSA. This CDR3 has 16 amino acids. Between the trimmed V and J ends, which lost 5 bases and 0 bases, there was a span of 15 bases. The complete variable domain, with remaining parts taken from reference TRBV7-2 and TRBJ2-3, reads GAGVSQSPSNKVTEKGKDVELRCDPISGHTALYWYRQSLGQGLEFLIYFQGNSAPDKSGLPSDRFSAERTGGSVSTLTIQRTQQEDSAVYLCASSINSGTSTDTQYFGPGTRLTVL.

The V gene is TRBV6-5, the J gene TRBJ2-1; either TRBD1 or TRBD2 may supply D (5 bases each). V was pared by 6 bases and J by 0 bases, with 9 bases between. The CDR3 has 14 residues. Germline loops: CDR1 MNHEY, CDR2 SVGAGI. CDR3: CASRGDHSYNEQFF. The CDR3 nucleotides read TGTGCCAGCAGGGGGGACCACTCCTACAATGAGCAGTTCTTC.

The chain uses TRBV29-1 and TRBJ1-1, with a weak D call TRBD1 (5 bases). Germline V gives CDR1 SQVTM, CDR2 ANQGSEA. V was pared by 1 base and J by 4 bases, with 13 bases between. The CDR3 has 14 residues. CDR3: CSVEGAQGITEAFF. The CDR3 nucleotides read TGCAGCGTTGAAGGGGCGCAGGGAATCACTGAAGCTTTCTTT.

V and J are TRBV5-1 and TRBJ1-3; 7 nucleotides agree with TRBD1. The CDR3 has 15 residues. The V gene's germline CDR1 is SGHRS and CDR2 YFSETQ. Trimming at V came to 0 bases and at J to 4 bases, leaving 4 bases not matched to a gene. DNA of the CDR3: TGCGCCAGCAGCTTGGATCCAGGGGGAGGAAACACCATATATTTT. It translates to CASSLDPGGGNTIYF.

This chain connects TRBV7-2 to TRBJ2-2, with 9 bases that match TRBD2. The ends lost 1 base at V and 2 bases at J; junction bases unmatched: 5. The CDR3 has 17 amino acids. Per the germline V gene, CDR1 is SGHTA and CDR2 is FQGNSA. The DNA of the CDR3 is TGTGCCAGCAGCTTAGTAGGCGGGAGGGGCAACACCGGGGAGCTGTTTTTT. Its translation is CASSLVGGRGNTGELFF.

The chain combines TRBV11-2 with TRBJ2-7; 7 positions agree with TRBD1. The CDR3 runs 15 residues. Trimming removed 3 bases from V and 9 bases from J; junction bases left unmatched: 14. Looked up from germline, CDR1 is SGHAT and CDR2 is FQNNGV. Written as DNA, the CDR3 is TGTGCCAGCAGCTTTTCAGGGACAGTGCCTTCGCGGCAGTACTTC. The encoded protein is CASSFSGTVPSRQYF.

This clone was counted a few times. This chain uses TRBV10-3 with TRBJ1-5, with 7 bases aligning to TRBD1. The V segment lost 10 bases and the J segment 5 bases; nucleotides outside the gene matches: 5. CDR3 length: 12 amino acids. Germline lookup yields CDR1 ENHRY and CDR2 SYGVKD. In nucleotides, the CDR3 is TGTGCCACGCGCGGGACAGATCAGCCCCAGCATTTT. Residues: CATRGTDQPQHF.

This sequence joins TRBV15 and TRBJ2-3; 7 nucleotides align to TRBD2. After removal of 7 bases from V and 0 bases from J, the junction contained 4 bases not matched to a gene. This CDR3 is built from 14 residues. Germline lookup yields CDR1 LNHNV and CDR2 YYDKDF (reference sequence). The CDR3 sequence is CATNGGISTDTQYF. CDR3 in DNA: TGTGCCACCAACGGGGGGATCAGCACAGATACGCAGTATTTT. Looking up the rest from reference TRBV15 and TRBJ2-3 gives the full variable domain: DAMVIQNPRYQVTQFGKPVTLSCSQTLNHNVMYWYQQKSSQAPKLLFHYYDKDFNNEADTPDNFQSRRPNTSFCFLDIRSPGLGDTAMYLCATNGGISTDTQYFGPGTRLTVL.

The rearrangement joins TRBV3-1 (or the pseudogene TRBV3-2) to TRBJ1-2; D not certain. The CDR3 length is 13 residues. Trimming removed 3 bases from V and 4 bases from J, with 9 bases in between. In germline, CDR1 is LGHDT, CDR2 YNNKEL (reference sequence). DNA for the CDR3: TGTGCCAGCAGCCAGACGGACCTCTATGGCTACACCTTC. Encoded protein: CASSQTDLYGYTF.

The genes are TRBV5-6 and TRBJ2-5; no definite D call. Trimming stripped 1 base from V and 11 bases from J, with 15 bases between. The CDR3 extends over 13 amino acids. Per the germline V gene, CDR1 is SGHDT and CDR2 is YYEEEE. This CDR3 is CASSLRPPVSQYF. For the CDR3, the DNA is TGTGCCAGCAGCTTGAGGCCCCCTGTATCGCAGTACTTC.

This clone has only a few counts. The chain carries TRBV6-6 and TRBJ1-3; TRBD1 matches at 11 bases. CDR3 length equals 14 residues. The junction had 5 bases not matched to a gene; V was cut back by 10 bases and J by 3 bases. Germline CDR1 reads MNHNY; CDR2 reads SVGAGI (reference sequence). The CDR3 loop is CAIRTGGNGNTIYF. CDR3 DNA: TGTGCCATCCGGACAGGGGGCAATGGAAACACCATATATTTT.

This clone was seen many times. V and J are TRBV10-3 and TRBJ1-5; weak D call: TRBD1 (6 bases). In germline, CDR1 is ENHRY, CDR2 SYGVKD. V was clipped by 3 bases and J by 8 bases, with 17 bases between them. The length of the CDR3 is 15 residues. CDR3 nucleotide sequence: TGTGCCATCAGTGATGGAGGGACATCTGGGGAGCCCCAGCATTTT. It encodes CAISDGGTSGEPQHF.

The rearrangement joins TRBV7-3 to TRBJ2-1; 9 bases fit TRBD1. V lost 5 bases, J lost 0 bases, and 2 bases stayed unmatched. Germline V gene data show CDR1 as SGHTA and CDR2 as FQGTGA. This CDR3 is 15 amino acids long. The CDR3 sequence is CASSPTGGSYNEQFF. CDR3 coding DNA: TGTGCCAGCAGCCCGACAGGGGGCTCCTACAATGAGCAGTTCTTC.

V and J are TRBV7-9 and TRBJ1-1; possible D gene TRBD1, 5 bases. V was pared by 2 bases and J by 11 bases, with 18 bases between. The CDR3 has 14 amino acids. The germline V gene has CDR1 SEHNR and CDR2 FQNEAQ (reference sequence). CDR3 protein: CASSLPLGDSRAFF. In DNA form, the CDR3 reads TGTGCCAGCAGCTTACCGTTGGGGGATTCTCGGGCTTTCTTT.

This clone was observed a handful of times. The V call is TRBV7-9, the J call TRBJ1-4; D possibly corresponds to TRBD1 (5 bases). Trimming removed 2 bases from V and 5 bases from J, with 15 bases in between. The germline V gene encodes CDR1 SEHNR and CDR2 FQNEAQ (reference sequence). The CDR3 loop spans 16 amino acids. In DNA, the CDR3 is TGTGCCAGCAGCTTAACCGCCCGGGGCGGGAATGAAAAACTGTTTTTT. Its protein is CASSLTARGGNEKLFF.

The V gene is TRBV6-5, the J gene TRBJ2-2; possibly TRBD2 for D (5 bases). This CDR3 spans 13 amino acids. The germline V gene encodes CDR1 MNHEY and CDR2 SVGAGI. V gave up 8 bases and J gave up 7 bases, with 14 bases separating them. CDR3 protein: CASDLTGSGELFF. The CDR3 DNA is TGTGCCAGCGATCTGACGGGGAGCGGGGAGCTGTTTTTT.

The chain links TRBV3-1 (or the pseudogene TRBV3-2) to TRBJ2-5; 13 nucleotides line up with TRBD2. Germline CDR1 reads LGHDT; CDR2 reads YNNKEL (reference sequence). V was pared by 1 base and J by 0 bases, with 2 bases of the junction left unmatched. This CDR3 spans 17 amino acids. CDR3 nucleotides: TGTGCCAGCAGCCAAGTAGGGACTAGCGGGGACCAAGAGACCCAGTACTTC. Translated, it gives CASSQVGTSGDQETQYF.

This chain joins TRBV10-3 and TRBJ2-3, with a weak D call TRBD2 (6 bases). Germline V lookup: CDR1 ENHRY, CDR2 SYGVKD. This CDR3 spans 16 amino acids. V lost 7 bases and J 5 bases, leaving 22 bases between the germline ends. The CDR3 DNA follows: TGTGCCATCAAGGGCGGGGTGGGGGAAACCCGAGATACGCAGTATTTT. Protein: CAIKGGVGETRDTQYF.

The genes are TRBV11-2 and TRBJ2-1; no clear D gene. This CDR3 is built from 13 residues. With 2 bases removed from V and 8 bases from J, the gap between germline ends came to 10 bases. The V gene's germline CDR1 is SGHAT and CDR2 FQNNGV. CDR3 DNA: TGTGCCAGCAGCTTAACGGATACCTATGAGCAGTTCTTC. It codes for CASSLTDTYEQFF.